This T cell receptor beta chain comes out of a study of blood T cell repertoires in COVID-19. Background on the study: Acute and convalescent COVID-19 specimens originated in the United States, Italy and Spain. The analysed material was cDNA or gDNA that came from T cells, B-cell-depleted T cells, or PBMCs.

Sequencing used immunoSEQ multiplex PCR; TCRdb keeps in-frame clones, though not all of them. The table shows 160,000 or so clones, with 80% to 90% occurring only once. In Seattle, patients joined the study during active infection and were tracked longitudinally. There are 16 residues in the CDR3. V shed 0 bases and J shed 7 bases, with 15 bases lying between them. Germline CDR1 is KGHSH and CDR2 is LQKENI. This clonotype was obtained from a woman between 50 and 59 years old with COVID-19, enrolled during active disease. Sequencing used peripheral blood. The chain has TRBV18 and TRBJ1-4; tentative D call: TRBD1 (5 bases). This CDR3 reads CASSPPMSRGSEKLFF. Written as DNA, the CDR3 is TGTGCCAGCTCACCACCTATGTCAAGGGGAAGTGAAAAACTGTTTTTT.